Shown below are 23 T cell receptor beta chains from a single sample sequenced in a study of T cells in Graves' hyperthyroidism and ophthalmopathy. Amplified regions were TCR beta CDR3 sequences from RNA transcripts. A set of HTBI primers served as the primers for a first-round RT-PCR of the TCR CDR3. Each CDR3 protein gets one entry after TCRdb re-called the multiplex PCR reads with MiXCR. Of some 350,000 distinct CDR3 sequences in the sample, under 20% were seen once. The sequenced sample consisted of blood. These receptors came from a woman aged 18-29 years with Graves' hyperthyroidism.

Concerning this clonotype itself: This likely comes from a read error, as the CDR3 has no conserved phenylalanine or tryptophan at its end. The gene calls are TRBV10-3 and TRBJ2-6; 8 nucleotides line up with TRBD1. CDR1 is ENHRY, CDR2 SYGVKD, per germline. V lost 11 bases to trimming and J lost 0 bases; unmatched junction nucleotides: 6. CDR3 length: 15 residues. The CDR3 nucleotides are TGTGCCGTTGGCAGGGGGCTCTCTGGGGCCAACGTCCTGACTGTC. Translation gives CAVGRGLSGANVLTV.

The chain employs TRBV20-1 and TRBJ1-1, with 8 bases that match TRBD1. V lost 6 bases, J lost 6 bases, and 9 bases stayed unmatched. The CDR3 covers 13 residues. Per the germline V gene, CDR1 is DFQATT and CDR2 is SNEGSKA (reference sequence). The CDR3 nucleotides are TGCAGTGCCTGGGACAGGTCCAACTCTGAAGCTTTCTTT. Encoded protein: CSAWDRSNSEAFF.

Points on this clonotype: Mismatch with germline at one junction end may stem from a read error. The J gene is TRBJ2-2, the V gene TRBV20-1; perhaps TRBD2 as D (5 bases). From germline, CDR1 is DFQATT and CDR2 SNEGSKA (reference sequence). CDR3 size: 13 residues. Here the CDR3 DNA reads TGCAGTGCTAGAGGGAGTAGCACCGGGGAGCTGTGTTTT. It translates to CSARGSSTGELCF.

The table lists this clonotype with many counts. CDR3 DNA sequence: TGTGCCAGCAAATGGGCCAGACTAGCCGGGGAGCTGTTTTTT. Protein: CASKWARLAGELFF. The chain recombines TRBV6-1 with TRBJ2-2; D possibly corresponds to TRBD2 (6 bases). The CDR3 runs 14 residues. With 7 bases removed from V and 6 bases from J, the gap between germline ends came to 15 bases. The germline gives CDR1 MNHNS, CDR2 SASEGT.

This clonotype was observed many times. A read error may explain this, as a much larger clone is one base away. The chain uses TRBV5-5 and TRBJ1-1; D is perhaps TRBD1 (5 bases). Per the germline V gene, CDR1 is SGHKS and CDR2 is YYEKEE (reference sequence). V gave up 6 bases and J gave up 1 base, with 13 bases separating them. The CDR3 totals 14 residues. CDR3 loop: CASKPRRGNTEAFF. DNA for the CDR3: TGTGCCAGCAAGCCTCGTAGGGGGAACACTGAAGCTTTCTTT.

Many counts were recorded for this clonotype. The J gene is TRBJ1-1, the V gene TRBV6-5; tentatively, D is TRBD1 (5 bases). The CDR3 has 13 amino acids. V shed 4 bases and J shed 6 bases, with 12 bases lying between them. Germline CDR1 and CDR2: MNHEY and SVGAGI. The CDR3 region has the DNA TGTGCCAGCAGTTCACTGGCGGGGGCTGAAGCTTTCTTT. Its translation is CASSSLAGAEAFF.

This clonotype has a count of ten or more. This chain uses TRBV9 with TRBJ2-7; possibly TRBD1 or TRBD2 for D (5 bases each). The CDR3 is 15 residues long. Trimming shortened V by 3 bases and J by 5 bases, and 18 bases separated the two germline ends. Per germline, CDR1 SGDLS and CDR2 YYNGEE. The CDR3 DNA is TGTGCCAGCAGCGCCCGAGGGAGCAGGGAGAACGAGCAGTACTTC. The encoded protein is CASSARGSRENEQYF.

This clonotype was observed many times. The CDR3 loop reads CASTETGAGYGYTF. The CDR3 region has the DNA TGTGCCAGCACCGAGACAGGGGCGGGCTATGGCTACACCTTC. The chain employs TRBV6-1 and TRBJ1-2, with 8 nucleotides matching TRBD1. This CDR3 region has 14 residues. Per germline, CDR1 MNHNS and CDR2 SASEGT. Unmatched junction bases numbered 8, after V lost 7 bases and J lost 4 bases.

The chain combines TRBV7-3 with TRBJ2-7; D is unresolved. V lost 2 bases to trimming and J lost 0 bases, with 17 bases between them. The CDR3 is 17 amino acids. The V gene's germline CDR1 is SGHTA and CDR2 FQGTGA. CDR3 DNA sequence: TGTGCCAGCAGCTTATCAGCGTCTCGCTTCGCCTCCTACGAGCAGTACTTC. It yields the protein CASSLSASRFASYEQYF.

This clonotype showed up many times. CDR3 in DNA: TGTGCCAGCAGTACTCAAGGGGTGTTCGCCTACGAGCAGTACTTC. Its translation: CASSTQGVFAYEQYF. The chain is built from TRBV7-8 and TRBJ2-7; D is perhaps TRBD1 (5 bases). Germline-derived CDR1 and CDR2 are SGHVS and FQNEAQ. This CDR3 spans 15 amino acids. Between the trimmed V and J ends, which lost 6 bases and 2 bases, there was a span of 17 bases. Looking up the rest from reference TRBV7-8 and TRBJ2-7 gives the full variable domain: GAGVSQSPRYKVAKRGQDVALRCDPISGHVSLFWYQQALGQGPEFLTYFQNEAQLDKSGLPSDRFFAERPEGSVSTLKIQRTQQEDSAVYLCASSTQGVFAYEQYFGPGTRLTVT.

The CDR3 DNA sequence: TGCAGCGTTGAAGACCGGAGGGGTAGCGGGGGGGGTGTAGAGACCCAGTACTTC. It yields the protein CSVEDRRGSGGGVETQYF. The chain is built from TRBV29-1 and TRBJ2-5; 11 positions match TRBD2. The CDR3 runs 18 residues. CDR1 and CDR2 from the germline V gene are SQVTM and ANQGSEA. With 0 bases clipped from V and 4 bases from J, the junction kept 13 bases outside the gene matches. Combining the CDR3 with reference TRBV29-1 and TRBJ2-5 gives the whole variable domain SAVISQKPSRDICQRGTSLTIQCQVDSQVTMMFWYRQQPGQSLTLIATANQGSEATYESGFVIDKFPISRPNLTFSTLTVSNMSPEDSSIYLCSVEDRRGSGGGVETQYFGPGTRLLVL.

In its sample, this clonotype was seen many times. This chain uses TRBV20-1 with TRBJ1-5, with D perhaps matching TRBD1 (6 bases). Trimming cost V 4 bases and J 1 base, with 8 bases left between them. The CDR3 consists of 13 residues. CDR1 and CDR2 from the germline V gene are DFQATT and SNEGSKA (reference sequence). The CDR3 sequence: CSATGTSNQPQHF. The CDR3 DNA reads TGCAGTGCTACCGGGACAAGCAATCAGCCCCAGCATTTT.

The chain recombines TRBV12-3 or TRBV12-4 with TRBJ2-7, with 7 bases matching TRBD1. V dropped 5 bases and J dropped 0; count of bases not matched to a gene: 7. The CDR3 totals 15 residues. This chain's CDR3 is CASSRQGTYSYEQYF. DNA for the CDR3: TGTGCCAGCAGTAGACAGGGAACCTACTCCTACGAGCAGTACTTC.

At least ten counts were recorded for this clonotype. The chain is built from TRBV7-8 and TRBJ2-2; 9 positions agree with TRBD1. Germline CDR1 SGHVS, CDR2 FQNEAQ. The J segment lost 6 bases and the V segment lost 4 bases, leaving 12 bases of the junction unmatched. This CDR3 has 17 amino acids. The DNA for the CDR3 is TGTGCCAGCAGCTCCCTAAGGGGGACAGGGAGAGCCGGGGAGCTGTTTTTT. It codes for CASSSLRGTGRAGELFF.

There are a few counts of this clonotype. Because it lacks the conserved phenylalanine or tryptophan at the end, this CDR3 is likely a read error. The chain joins TRBV2 to TRBJ2-5; TRBD2 matches at 8 bases. The CDR3 consists of 15 residues. The V gene's germline CDR1 is SNHLY and CDR2 FYNNEI. Losses at the gene ends were 1 base for V and 4 bases for J; bases not matched to a gene: 5. CDR3 loop: CASSEDGGAPETQYL. The CDR3 DNA reads as TGTGCCAGCAGTGAAGACGGGGGGGCCCCAGAGACCCAGTACCTC.

There are many counts of this clonotype. This chain uses TRBV2 with TRBJ1-2; TRBD1 is a possible D gene (5 bases). This CDR3 comprises 12 residues. Germline CDR1 is SNHLY and CDR2 is FYNNEI. The V end was cut by 1 base, the J end by 8 bases, with 8 bases between. CDR3 in DNA: TGTGCCAGCAGTGAAGATCGGGGCGGCTACACCTTC. Its translation is CASSEDRGGYTF.

The sample holds many counts of this clonotype. The V and J genes are TRBV12-3 or TRBV12-4 and TRBJ1-5, with a possible D match to TRBD1 (5 bases). The CDR3 is made up of 14 amino acids. Trimming shortened V by 6 bases and J by 3 bases, and 12 bases separated the two germline ends. The CDR3 loop is CASSAGRNNQPQHF. The CDR3 region has the DNA TGTGCCAGCAGCGCGGGACGGAACAATCAGCCCCAGCATTTT.

V and J are TRBV12-3 or TRBV12-4 and TRBJ1-5; a weak D match, TRBD1 (6 bases). The CDR3 is made up of 17 amino acids. Trimming cost V 4 bases and J 6 bases, with 22 bases left between them. CDR3 region: CASSSPPDRGQGQPQHF. Written as DNA, the CDR3 is TGTGCCAGCAGTTCCCCTCCGGACCGGGGGCAGGGTCAGCCCCAGCATTTT.

This clonotype was observed many times. The chain links TRBV29-1 to TRBJ2-2; the D is unclear. Trimming pared 6 bases from V and 3 bases from J, leaving 14 bases between. The CDR3 spans 14 residues. Germline V gene data show CDR1 as SQVTM and CDR2 as ANQGSEA. This CDR3 reads CSVGGDTDTGELFF. The CDR3 region has the DNA TGCAGCGTGGGCGGAGACACCGACACCGGGGAGCTGTTTTTT.

This clonotype was detected ten times or more. The chain employs TRBV6-2 or TRBV6-3 and TRBJ2-5; D unclear. Germline assignment: CDR1 MNHEY and CDR2 SVGEGT. Trimming removed 0 bases at V and 4 bases at J, with 6 bases between. This CDR3 is built from 13 residues. CDR3 sequence: CASSYSFGETQYF. The DNA for the CDR3 is TGTGCCAGCAGTTACTCTTTTGGAGAGACCCAGTACTTC.

This clonotype was detected only once. The chain is built from TRBV28 and TRBJ2-5; 9 positions match TRBD2. The V segment lost 2 bases and the J segment 5 bases; nucleotides outside the gene matches: 12. The germline V gene has CDR1 MDHEN and CDR2 SYDVKM. This CDR3 is 17 amino acids long. CDR3 sequence reads: CASSLAGGTQPTETQYF. CDR3 in DNA: TGTGCCAGCAGTTTAGCGGGGGGGACTCAACCGACGGAGACCCAGTACTTC.

The V and J genes are TRBV27 and TRBJ1-2, with D perhaps matching TRBD1 (5 bases). CDR1 is MNHEY, CDR2 SMNVEV, per germline (reference sequence). This CDR3 has 15 amino acids. Trimming pared 2 bases from V and 7 bases from J, leaving 17 bases between. The CDR3 DNA sequence: TGTGCCAGCAGTTTAATTTCGGCGGGGGGGTCTGGCTACACCTTC. It translates to CASSLISAGGSGYTF.

The sample holds many counts of this clonotype. The chain links TRBV11-2 to TRBJ2-5, with D perhaps matching TRBD2 (5 bases). The CDR3 is made up of 16 amino acids. Germline V CDR1 and CDR2: SGHAT, FQNNGV. V was pared by 1 base and J by 4 bases, with 16 bases between. CDR3 coding DNA: TGTGCCAGCAGCTTAGGTAGATCCGGAGGTGGAGAGACCCAGTACTTC. It translates to CASSLGRSGGGETQYF.